A single sample is the source of the 18 T cell receptor beta chains below, sequenced in a study of blood T cell repertoires in COVID-19. Clones were read by immunoSEQ multiplex PCR, and TCRdb kept only the in-frame ones, dropping some. The sample carries about 260,000 clones, approximately 90% recorded once. Sequencing was done on a sample of peripheral blood. These receptors were obtained from a woman in her thirties or forties with acute or convalescent COVID-19.

The V and J genes are TRBV24-1 and TRBJ2-1; tentatively, D is TRBD2 (5 bases). V shed 3 bases and J shed 0 bases, with 8 bases lying between them. The CDR3 is made up of 15 amino acids. From germline, CDR1 is KGHDR and CDR2 SFDVKD. The CDR3 coding sequence is TGTGCCACCAGTGATGGGAGTGGCTCCTACAATGAGCAGTTCTTC. Encoded protein: CATSDGSGSYNEQFF.

This clone was observed once. The rearrangement links TRBV19 to TRBJ1-2, with D possibly matching TRBD1 (5 bases). This CDR3 has 12 residues. Trimming stripped 5 bases from V and 7 bases from J, with 11 bases between. Germline-derived CDR1 and CDR2 are LNHDA and SQIVND (reference sequence). The CDR3, as DNA: TGTGCCAGTAGTCCCTCCCAGGGTGGCTACACCTTC. Translation gives CASSPSQGGYTF.

CDR3: CASSFHPGTGKNQPQHF. For the CDR3, the DNA is TGTGCCAGCAGCTTCCACCCCGGGACAGGGAAAAATCAGCCCCAGCATTTT. The chain joins TRBV5-6 to TRBJ1-5; 9 bases fit TRBD1. Looked up from germline, CDR1 is SGHDT and CDR2 is YYEEEE. The CDR3 runs 17 residues. Trimming cost V 2 bases and J 4 bases; bases outside gene matches: 10.

This chain joins TRBV27 and TRBJ1-1; D is uncertain. The germline CDR1 and CDR2 sequences are MNHEY and SMNVEV (reference sequence). The CDR3 consists of 14 residues. The V end lost 3 bases, the J end lost 1 base, and 9 bases lay between the germline ends. The CDR3 DNA sequence: TGTGCCAGCAGTTTCTACGACAAGAACACTGAAGCTTTCTTT. Encoded protein: CASSFYDKNTEAFF.

The V gene is TRBV28, the J gene TRBJ1-5; D not resolved. CDR1 is MDHEN and CDR2 is SYDVKM in the germline V gene. The V gene lost 4 bases and the J gene lost 0 bases, with 16 bases spanning the gap. This CDR3 is built from 17 residues. The CDR3 reads CASSSAGDNNSNQPQHF. The CDR3 DNA reads TGTGCCAGCAGTTCGGCGGGTGACAACAATAGCAATCAGCCCCAGCATTTT.

The rearrangement uses TRBV27 and TRBJ2-7; 7 nucleotides align to TRBD2. The germline V gene encodes CDR1 MNHEY and CDR2 SMNVEV (reference sequence). The CDR3 totals 20 residues. V gave up 5 bases and J gave up 0 bases; unmatched junction bases: 22. CDR3 sequence: CASSGPLPPGLPVPSYEQYV. The CDR3 DNA reads TGTGCCAGCAGTGGCCCCCTACCCCCGGGACTACCCGTACCCTCCTACGAGCAGTACGTC.

The chain joins TRBV2 to TRBJ2-3, with 9 bases lining up with TRBD2. The CDR3 runs 17 residues. The germline CDR1 and CDR2 sequences are SNHLY and FYNNEI. The V segment lost 8 bases and the J segment 4 bases; nucleotides outside the gene matches: 16. The CDR3 protein is CASSVAGGGAGADTQYF. In DNA form, the CDR3 reads TGTGCCAGCTCCGTTGCTGGCGGGGGGGCTGGCGCAGATACGCAGTATTTT.

The genes are TRBV2 and TRBJ1-2, with 7 bases fitting TRBD1. Germline lookup yields CDR1 SNHLY and CDR2 FYNNEI. V lost 4 bases, J lost 8 bases, and 7 bases stayed unmatched. The CDR3 covers 13 residues. CDR3 coding DNA: TGTGCCAGCAGTGTACAAGACAGGGTCGGCTACACCTTC. This sequence encodes CASSVQDRVGYTF.

The rearrangement joins TRBV6-5 to TRBJ1-2; TRBD1 matches at 7 bases. The CDR3 sequence is 12 residues long. The junction had 7 bases not matched to a gene; V was cut back by 7 bases and J by 8 bases. The V gene's germline CDR1 is MNHEY and CDR2 SVGAGI. CDR3 DNA sequence: TGTGCCAGCAAAACAGGGGCAAAGGGCTACACCTTC. Its protein is CASKTGAKGYTF.

The chain couples TRBV6-1 to TRBJ2-5; D remains ambiguous. The V and J ends lost 2 bases and 4 bases respectively, with 20 bases between them. The CDR3 spans 17 residues. Germline V lookup: CDR1 MNHNS, CDR2 SASEGT. CDR3 coding DNA: TGTGCCAGCAGTGAATCGCCCCGGTATAGAGTCCGAGAGACCCAGTACTTC. Its protein is CASSESPRYRVRETQYF.

The genes are TRBV5-1 and TRBJ2-5; weak D call: TRBD1 (6 bases). The CDR3 loop spans 14 amino acids. With 2 bases removed from V and 1 base from J, the gap between germline ends came to 9 bases. Germline values: CDR1 SGHRS, CDR2 YFSETQ. Written as DNA, the CDR3 is TGCGCCAGCAGCTTACAGGGATTCCAAGAGACCCAGTACTTC. This gives the protein CASSLQGFQETQYF.

The chain couples TRBV5-4 to TRBJ2-7; no clear D gene. Per germline, CDR1 SGHNT and CDR2 YYREEE (reference sequence). Trimming took off 3 bases at V and 4 bases at J, with 8 bases between the two ends. The length of the CDR3 is 12 residues. In DNA, the CDR3 is TGTGCCAGCAGCTCAGGAAGTTACGAGCAGTACGTC. Its protein product is CASSSGSYEQYV.

With respect to this clone: Relative to the germline gene, one junction end is altered; a read error may explain this. The chain links TRBV30 to TRBJ1-3, with D perhaps matching TRBD1 (6 bases). Looked up from germline, CDR1 is GTSNPN and CDR2 is SVGIG (reference sequence). The CDR3 is made up of 13 amino acids. DNA of the CDR3: TGTGCCTGGAGTGTACGGGGGGCCTCTCCCCGGGGTTTT. This gives the protein CAWSVRGASPRGF.

V and J are TRBV9 and TRBJ1-3, with 7 bases lining up with TRBD1. The CDR3 loop spans 17 amino acids. The germline V gene has CDR1 SGDLS and CDR2 YYNGEE. V trimming: 2 bases; J trimming: 0 bases; junction bases outside the gene matches: 8. CDR3 DNA sequence: TGTGCCAGCAGCGTGACAGGGACTTCCTTCTCTGGAAACACCATATATTTT. It yields the protein CASSVTGTSFSGNTIYF.

This rearrangement joins TRBV19 to TRBJ1-1; 7 positions agree with TRBD1. Germline loops: CDR1 LNHDA, CDR2 SQIVND (reference sequence). The CDR3 runs 15 residues. V shed 3 bases and J 5 bases; nucleotides not matched to a gene: 9. Here the CDR3 reads CASSIYRTGSTEAFF. The CDR3 DNA is TGTGCCAGTAGTATTTATCGGACAGGATCAACTGAAGCTTTCTTT. Full variable domain (remainder filled in from reference TRBV19 and TRBJ1-1): DGGITQSPKYLFRKEGQNVTLSCEQNLNHDAMYWYRQDPGQGLRLIYYSQIVNDFQKGDIAEGYSVSREKKESFPLTVTSAQKNPTAFYLCASSIYRTGSTEAFFGQGTRLTVV.

V gene TRBV7-6 combines with J gene TRBJ2-5, with TRBD2 matching 10 bases. The CDR3 sequence is 17 residues long. Looked up from germline, CDR1 is SGHVS and CDR2 is FNYEAQ. The J segment lost 4 bases and the V segment lost 0 bases, leaving 8 bases of the junction unmatched. CDR3 loop: CASSLAQRGGRGETQYF. CDR3 sequence (DNA): TGTGCCAGCAGCTTAGCGCAGCGGGGGGGCCGAGGAGAGACCCAGTACTTC.

A remark on this clone: This sample also contains other DNA sequences that code for the same CDR3. The CDR3 region has the DNA TGCGCCAGCAGCTTGGCTCCAGGGGGTGGCTACACCTTC. Translated: CASSLAPGGGYTF. The V and J genes are TRBV5-1 and TRBJ1-2, with TRBD1 matching 7 bases. Looked up from germline, CDR1 is SGHRS and CDR2 is YFSETQ. CDR3 length: 13 amino acids. Trimming removed 0 bases from V and 7 bases from J; junction bases left unmatched: 3.

This sequence joins TRBV28 and TRBJ1-1, with D perhaps TRBD1 (5 bases). This CDR3 has 11 amino acids. Germline V gene lookup returns CDR1 MDHEN and CDR2 SYDVKM. The germline V and J ends were trimmed by 3 bases and 10 bases, with 9 bases remaining between them. For the CDR3, the DNA is TGTGCCAGCAGTTTGGGGCTTGTAGCTTTCTTT. Amino acid sequence: CASSLGLVAFF.